This T cell receptor beta chain was recorded in a study of T cell changes during pregnancy in multiple sclerosis. Here immunoSEQ multiplex PCR was the method, and the copy in TCRdb shows in-frame clones only, minus some. The sample holds roughly 51,000 clones, roughly 94% seen once. The CDR3 sequence is 13 residues long. Germline loops: CDR1 SEHNR, CDR2 FQNEAQ (reference sequence). Deletions cut 11 bases from V and 0 bases from J, with 14 bases between. The sequenced sample was CD8+ T cells from peripheral blood mononuclear cells, obtained before pregnancy. The chain uses TRBV7-9 and TRBJ2-7, with TRBD2 as a possible D gene (5 bases). The sequence derives from a female donor with multiple sclerosis, enrolled in a pregnancy study. The CDR3 bases are TGTGCCGGAGCGGATTACCTCTCCTACGAGCAGTACTTC. Its translation: CAGADYLSYEQYF.